The rows below give T cell receptor beta chains drawn from one sample of a study of T cell clonotyping in hematopoietic cell transplantation. Sequencing used immunoSEQ multiplex PCR; TCRdb keeps in-frame clones, though not all of them. Seen here are nearly 5,500 clones, roughly 81% observed once, and the top ten hold around 4%. This specimen consisted of peripheral blood mononuclear cells, obtained before stem cell transplant. The receptors shown here come from a man aged 60 to 69 with acute myeloid leukemia. Some clones in this sample may be carry-over from other donors' samples. CDR3s leave out the opening cysteine and the closing phenylalanine or tryptophan. Each record gives: V gene, J gene, CDR3 protein.

V: TRBV6-6
J: TRBJ2-2
CDR3: ASSYLQNTGELF

V: TRBV27
J: TRBJ1-1
CDR3: ASSLSGRRTEAF

V: TRBV2
J: TRBJ1-1
CDR3: ASNPGQLRTEAF

V: TRBV7-2
J: TRBJ1-6
CDR3: ASSLGQPTSPLH

V: TRBV11-3
J: TRBJ1-1
CDR3: ASRVEGGYTEAF

V: TRBV6-5
J: TRBJ1-6
CDR3: ASGDRELPLH

V: TRBV7-2
J: TRBJ2-3
CDR3: ASSLQGWADTQY

V: TRBV2
J: TRBJ1-1
CDR3: ASSDRSMNTEAF

V: TRBV7-9
J: TRBJ2-1
CDR3: ASSLASSYNEQF

V: TRBV5-2
J: TRBJ2-6
CDR3: ASKTGRDTKSGQRPD

V: TRBV5-1
J: TRBJ2-3
CDR3: ASSHSGDSTDTQY

V: TRBV7-8
J: TRBJ1-4
CDR3: ASSRTRVLTNEKLF

V: TRBV11-3
J: TRBJ2-1
CDR3: ASSLGGGAYNEQF

V: TRBV5-1
J: TRBJ2-7
CDR3: ASSFTSGIVNEQY

V: TRBV4-1
J: TRBJ2-2
CDR3: ASSQGGGRRGELF

V: TRBV5-4
J: TRBJ1-1
CDR3: ASSLSGAGGTEAF

V: TRBV6-1
J: TRBJ2-7
CDR3: ASSRSSNEQY

V: TRBV5-5
J: TRBJ1-2
CDR3: ASSWRSGQAHYGYT

V: TRBV18
J: TRBJ2-2
CDR3: ASSPLGYTGELF

V: TRBV5-8
J: .
CDR3: ASSATGFREQY

V: TRBV29-1
J: TRBJ1-1
CDR3: SVERWTEAF

V: TRBV4-2
J: TRBJ2-7
CDR3: ASSPGTGGRWDEQY

V: TRBV11-1
J: TRBJ1-2
CDR3: ASTWGRGEYGYT

V: TRBV5-1
J: TRBJ2-2
CDR3: ASSLGTTGELF

V: TRBV4-1
J: TRBJ2-7
CDR3: ASSQDRRLAESYEQY

V: TRBV29-1
J: TRBJ2-2
CDR3: SVEPHDSGPGELF

V: TRBV27
J: TRBJ2-1
CDR3: ASSLAEMYEQF

V: TRBV6-5
J: TRBJ2-7
CDR3: ASSYVGGSYEQY

V: TRBV27
J: TRBJ2-1
CDR3: ASSYREGLGAVYNEQF

V: TRBV30
J: TRBJ2-4
CDR3: AWRRTGIAKNIQY